The 8 T cell receptor beta chains below come from one sample, sequenced in a study of blood T cell repertoires in COVID-19 (TCRdb year 2020). Receptors were amplified or captured by the immunoSEQ multiplex PCR assay. TCRdb re-hosts the immuneACCESS table, in-frame sequences only. Its copies lack some clones; in the studies checked, an unresolved V gene accounts for under half of them, and the cause for the rest is not known. This sample holds hundreds of thousands of clones; roughly 86% were observed only once. The ten most abundant clones make up about 7% of the sample. Sequencing was performed on peripheral blood. The source is a woman in her 70s with COVID-19, enrolled during active disease.

The J gene is TRBJ1-2, the V gene TRBV6-6; 7 nucleotides match TRBD1. The V and J ends lost 7 bases and 2 bases, in that order; junction bases with no gene match: 7. Germline CDR1 and CDR2: MNHNY and SVGAGI (reference sequence). The CDR3 sequence is 14 residues long. Written as DNA, the CDR3 is TGTGCCAGCAACTGGGACAGCCTAAACTATGGCTACACCTTC. It codes for CASNWDSLNYGYTF.

This clone was picked up a small number of times. The chain has TRBV18 and TRBJ2-5; no definite D call. This CDR3 has 13 amino acids. The germline V gene has CDR1 KGHSH and CDR2 LQKENI. V shed 3 bases and J shed 0 bases, with 5 bases lying between them. In nucleotides, the CDR3 is TGTGCCAGCTCACCGCGAAACCAAGAGACCCAGTACTTC. It is translated as CASSPRNQETQYF.

The chain combines TRBV11-2 with TRBJ2-7; TRBD1 aligns across 8 bases. The V and J ends lost 1 base and 6 bases, in that order; junction bases with no gene match: 8. Germline CDR1 reads SGHAT; CDR2 reads FQNNGV. The CDR3 contains 15 residues. CDR3 sequence: CASSLGQGNMAEQYF. The CDR3 bases are TGTGCCAGCAGCTTAGGACAGGGGAATATGGCCGAGCAGTACTTC.

The chain uses TRBV27 and TRBJ1-3, with TRBD1 identical over 9 bases. Germline V gene data show CDR1 as MNHEY and CDR2 as SMNVEV (reference sequence). This CDR3 has 16 amino acids. J lost 3 bases, V lost 0 bases, and 3 bases had no gene match. The CDR3 nucleotides read TGTGCCAGCAGTTTATCGGGGGACAGGGTTGGAAACACCATATATTTT. Protein product: CASSLSGDRVGNTIYF.

The chain joins TRBV24-1 to TRBJ2-5; no clear D gene. CDR3 length equals 15 residues. Germline V gene sequence: CDR1 KGHDR, CDR2 SFDVKD. V shed 2 bases and J shed 4 bases, with 13 bases lying between them. The CDR3 DNA follows: TGTGCCACCAGTGATTCCGCTAGTTATAGAGAGACCCAGTACTTC. It yields the protein CATSDSASYRETQYF.

The chain recombines TRBV5-6 with TRBJ1-5; 10 bases agree with TRBD1. The CDR3 spans 15 residues. CDR1 SGHDT and CDR2 YYEEEE come from the germline V gene. V shed 3 bases, J shed 2 bases, and the junction held 2 bases outside the gene matches. CDR3 in amino acids: CASSYGTGGNQPQHF. CDR3 nucleotides: TGTGCCAGCAGCTACGGGACAGGGGGCAATCAGCCCCAGCATTTT.

About this clone itself: One end of the junction fails to match germline, which may point to a read error. The chain uses TRBV5-1 and TRBJ2-7; maybe TRBD2 (6 bases). Looked up from germline, CDR1 is SGHRS and CDR2 is YFSETQ. The CDR3 extends over 13 amino acids. CDR3 DNA: TGCGCCTGCAGCTTGGCGGGTTTTAGCGGTCTCTACTTC. Its translation: CACSLAGFSGLYF. Complete variable domain (other parts from reference TRBV5-1 and TRBJ2-7): KAGVTQTPRYLIKTRGQQVTLSCSPISGHRSVSWYQQTPGQGLQFLFEYFSETQRNKGNFPGRFSGRQFSNSRSEMNVSTLELGDSALYLCACSLAGFSGLYFGPGTRLTVT.

CDR3 sequence reads: CASSLTGNTIYF. The CDR3 bases are TGTGCCAGCAGCCTGACAGGAAACACCATATATTTT. The chain combines TRBV7-2 with TRBJ1-3; the D is unclear. CDR3 length equals 12 residues. The V gene's germline CDR1 is SGHTA and CDR2 FQGNSA. Trimming stripped 5 bases from V and 4 bases from J, with 6 bases between.